This TCR beta chain is from a study of cytomegalovirus exposure and HLA in healthy donors. To note about this clone: Its target is not known.

The PCR had 60 Vbeta and 13 Jbeta primers. Sequencing used immunoSEQ multiplex PCR; TCRdb keeps in-frame clones, though not all of them. The sample has about 150,000 clones; 70% to 80% are singletons. Germline loops: CDR1 SGHRS, CDR2 YFSETQ. This CDR3 comprises 14 residues. V gave up 5 bases and J gave up 0 bases, with 6 bases separating them. Study-wide findings and caveats: Analyzed later, most CMV-associated TCR beta chains appeared HLA-restricted. No immune exposure information besides CMV serostatus was available.

Material: PBMCs. The receptor was isolated from a man aged 25 to 40 in good health and CMV-seropositive. The chain has TRBV5-1 and TRBJ2-6; D not certain. CDR3 residues: CASRQSSGANVLTF. For the CDR3, the DNA is TGCGCCAGCAGACAGAGCTCTGGGGCCAACGTCCTGACTTTC.